Shown below are 4 T cell receptor beta chains from a single sample sequenced in a study of OX40 agonist ivuxolimab in advanced cancers. The data were produced by immunoSEQ multiplex PCR, yet TCRdb's version contains in-frame clones alone and is incomplete. The table records tens of thousands of clones, around 87% of them present only once. Material: CD4+ or CD8+ T cells sorted from blood, obtained in a trial of the OX40 agonist ivuxolimab. These receptors all come from an adult with an advanced solid tumor such as melanoma, head and neck, liver or kidney cancer.

This chain joins TRBV11-3 and TRBJ2-3; TRBD2 aligns across 7 bases. V shed 5 bases and J 9 bases; nucleotides not matched to a gene: 14. Germline lookup yields CDR1 SGHNT and CDR2 YENEEA. The CDR3 runs 15 residues. CDR3 sequence reads: CASSPRLALSGTQYF. The CDR3 DNA is TGTGCCAGCAGCCCTAGACTAGCTCTGTCAGGCACGCAGTATTTT.

The genes are TRBV7-9 and TRBJ2-1, with 7 bases aligning to TRBD2. Germline V gene sequence: CDR1 SEHNR, CDR2 FQNEAQ (reference sequence). CDR3 size: 16 residues. J lost 8 bases, V lost 1 base, and 11 bases had no gene match. The CDR3 is CASSLDITPGGDEQFF. CDR3 DNA: TGTGCCAGCAGCTTAGATATCACTCCGGGAGGCGATGAGCAGTTCTTC.

As for this clone: Mismatch with germline at one junction end may stem from a read error. The chain carries TRBV30 and TRBJ1-3; D is unclear. Germline V gives CDR1 GTSNPN, CDR2 SVGIG (reference sequence). The CDR3 totals 14 residues. In nucleotides, the CDR3 is TGTGCCCGGAGGGCGTTAAGCTCTGGAAACACCATATATTTT. This sequence encodes CARRALSSGNTIYF.

The V call is TRBV27, the J call TRBJ2-7; TRBD2 matches at 13 bases. This CDR3 is built from 18 residues. In germline, CDR1 is MNHEY, CDR2 SMNVEV (reference sequence). Unmatched junction bases numbered 12, after V lost 6 bases and J lost 1 base. This CDR3 is CASSRLAGGGIVSYEQYF. The DNA for the CDR3 is TGTGCCAGCAGCAGACTAGCGGGAGGAGGTATCGTGTCCTACGAGCAGTACTTC.